The clone carrying this T cell receptor beta chain was detected only once. Its target is not known. The sample belongs to a study of T cells in localized non-small cell lung cancer. Germline CDR1 reads SGHRS; CDR2 reads YFSETQ. Trimming pared 4 bases from V and 0 bases from J, leaving 13 bases between. The CDR3 sequence is 15 residues long. Assay: immunoSEQ multiplex PCR; the TCRdb copy retains only in-frame clones and omits some. Here the sample spans some 17,000 clones, 80% to 90% being singletons. Study-level points and caveats: The highest T cell clonality was in uninvolved adjacent lung, above tumor.

Sequencing used peripheral blood, obtained before any cancer treatment. J is TRBJ2-5 and V is TRBV5-1; maybe TRBD1 (6 bases). The sequence came from a male donor aged 60 or older with stage III lung adenocarcinoma. The CDR3: CASSRLDRNQETQYF. In DNA form, the CDR3 reads TGCGCCAGCAGCCGACTCGACAGGAACCAAGAGACCCAGTACTTC. The variable domain in full, with the rest retrieved from reference TRBV5-1 and TRBJ2-5, is KAGVTQTPRYLIKTRGQQVTLSCSPISGHRSVSWYQQTPGQGLQFLFEYFSETQRNKGNFPGRFSGRQFSNSRSEMNVSTLELGDSALYLCASSRLDRNQETQYFGPGTRLLVL.